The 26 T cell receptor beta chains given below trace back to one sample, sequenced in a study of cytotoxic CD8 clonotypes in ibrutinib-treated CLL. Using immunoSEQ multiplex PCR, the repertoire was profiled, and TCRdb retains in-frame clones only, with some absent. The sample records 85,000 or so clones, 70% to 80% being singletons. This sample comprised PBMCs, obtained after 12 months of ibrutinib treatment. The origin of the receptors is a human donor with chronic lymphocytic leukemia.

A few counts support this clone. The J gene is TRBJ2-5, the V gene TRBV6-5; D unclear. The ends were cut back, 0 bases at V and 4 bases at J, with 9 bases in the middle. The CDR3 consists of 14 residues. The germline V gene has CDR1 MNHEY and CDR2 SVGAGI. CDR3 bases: TGTGCCAGCAGTTACTCGACGGCAGGAGAGACCCAGTACTTC. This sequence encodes CASSYSTAGETQYF.

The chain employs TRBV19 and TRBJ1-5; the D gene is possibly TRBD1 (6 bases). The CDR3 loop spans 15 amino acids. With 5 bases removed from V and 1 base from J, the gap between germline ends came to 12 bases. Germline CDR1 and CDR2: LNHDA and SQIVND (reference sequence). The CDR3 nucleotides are TGTGCCAGTAGTCCAAGACAGGCCAGCAATCAGCCCCAGCATTTT. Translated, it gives CASSPRQASNQPQHF.

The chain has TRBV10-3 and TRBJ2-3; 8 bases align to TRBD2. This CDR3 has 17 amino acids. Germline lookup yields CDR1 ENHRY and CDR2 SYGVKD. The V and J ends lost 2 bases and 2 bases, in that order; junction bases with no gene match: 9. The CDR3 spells CAISEAPGAGDTDTQYF. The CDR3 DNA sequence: TGTGCCATCAGTGAGGCCCCTGGAGCGGGGGACACAGATACGCAGTATTTT.

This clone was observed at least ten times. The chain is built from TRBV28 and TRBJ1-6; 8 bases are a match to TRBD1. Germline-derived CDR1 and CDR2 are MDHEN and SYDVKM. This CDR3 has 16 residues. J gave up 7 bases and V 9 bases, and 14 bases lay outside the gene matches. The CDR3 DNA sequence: TGTGCCAGTACCCCCCCGCCTACAGGGGGGAATTCACCCCTCCACTTT. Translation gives CASTPPPTGGNSPLHF.

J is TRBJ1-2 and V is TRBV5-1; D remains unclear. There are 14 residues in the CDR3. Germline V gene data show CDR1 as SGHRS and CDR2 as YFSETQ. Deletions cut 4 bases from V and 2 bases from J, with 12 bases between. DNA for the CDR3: TGCGCCAGCAGCCCGGGCCCAACGAACTATGGCTACACCTTC. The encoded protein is CASSPGPTNYGYTF.

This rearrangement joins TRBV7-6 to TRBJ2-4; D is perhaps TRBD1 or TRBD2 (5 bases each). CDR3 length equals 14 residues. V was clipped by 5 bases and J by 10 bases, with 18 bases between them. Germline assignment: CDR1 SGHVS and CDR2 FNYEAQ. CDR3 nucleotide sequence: TGTGCCAGCAGCCCGGGGCTGTGGGGTTCTATTCAGTACTTC. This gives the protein CASSPGLWGSIQYF.

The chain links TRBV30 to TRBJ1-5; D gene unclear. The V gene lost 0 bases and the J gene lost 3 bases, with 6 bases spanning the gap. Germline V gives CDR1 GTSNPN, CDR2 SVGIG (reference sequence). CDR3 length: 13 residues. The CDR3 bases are TGTGCCTGGAGTGTGGACTACAATCAGCCCCAGCATTTT. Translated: CAWSVDYNQPQHF.

CDR3: CASSNHRDHRTEYF. The CDR3 nucleotides read TGCGCCAGCAGCAACCACCGGGACCATCGGACGGAGTACTTC. The chain employs TRBV5-1 and TRBJ2-7, with D tentatively TRBD1 or TRBD2 (5 bases each). The V gene's germline CDR1 is SGHRS and CDR2 YFSETQ. The germline V and J ends were trimmed by 4 bases and 11 bases, with 22 bases remaining between them. The CDR3 is made up of 14 amino acids.

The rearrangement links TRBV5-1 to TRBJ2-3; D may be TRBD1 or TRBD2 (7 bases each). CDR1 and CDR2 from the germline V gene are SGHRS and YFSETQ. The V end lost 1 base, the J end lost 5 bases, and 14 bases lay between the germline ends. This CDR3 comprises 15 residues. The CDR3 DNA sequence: TGCGCCAGCAGCTTGTCCACAGGGGAGGGAGATACGCAGTATTTT. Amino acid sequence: CASSLSTGEGDTQYF.

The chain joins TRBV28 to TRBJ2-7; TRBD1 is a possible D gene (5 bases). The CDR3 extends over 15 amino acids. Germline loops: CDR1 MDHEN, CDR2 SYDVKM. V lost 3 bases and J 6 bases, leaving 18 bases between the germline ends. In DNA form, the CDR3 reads TGTGCCAGCAGTTTGGGGCAACCTGCGTTGGGCGAGCAGTACTTC. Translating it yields CASSLGQPALGEQYF.

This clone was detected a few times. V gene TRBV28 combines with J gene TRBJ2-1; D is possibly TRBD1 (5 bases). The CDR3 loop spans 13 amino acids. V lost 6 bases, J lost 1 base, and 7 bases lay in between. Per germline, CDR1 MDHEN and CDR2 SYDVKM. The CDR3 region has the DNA TGTGCCAGCAGGGGGCGGTCCTACAATGAGCAGTTCTTC. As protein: CASRGRSYNEQFF.

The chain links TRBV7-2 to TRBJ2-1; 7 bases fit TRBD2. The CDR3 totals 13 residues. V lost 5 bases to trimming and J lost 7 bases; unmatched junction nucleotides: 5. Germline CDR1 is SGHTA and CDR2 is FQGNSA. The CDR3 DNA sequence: TGTGCCAGCAGCCGGGGGGTAATGAATGAGCAGTTCTTC. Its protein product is CASSRGVMNEQFF. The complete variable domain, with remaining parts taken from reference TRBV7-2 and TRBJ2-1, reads GAGVSQSPSNKVTEKGKDVELRCDPISGHTALYWYRQSLGQGLEFLIYFQGNSAPDKSGLPSDRFSAERTGGSVSTLTIQRTQQEDSAVYLCASSRGVMNEQFFGPGTRLTVL.

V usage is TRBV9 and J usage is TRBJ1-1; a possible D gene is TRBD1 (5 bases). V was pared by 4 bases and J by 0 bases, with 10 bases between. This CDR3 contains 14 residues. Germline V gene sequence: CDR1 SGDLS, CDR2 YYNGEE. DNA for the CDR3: TGTGCCAGCAGCACGACAGCGTTGAACACTGAAGCTTTCTTT. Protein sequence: CASSTTALNTEAFF.

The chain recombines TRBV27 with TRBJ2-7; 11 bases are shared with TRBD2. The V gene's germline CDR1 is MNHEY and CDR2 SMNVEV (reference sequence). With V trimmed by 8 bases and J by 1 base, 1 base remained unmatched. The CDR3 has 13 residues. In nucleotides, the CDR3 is TGTGCCAGCCGGACTAGCGGGTCCTACGAGCAGTACTTC. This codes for CASRTSGSYEQYF.

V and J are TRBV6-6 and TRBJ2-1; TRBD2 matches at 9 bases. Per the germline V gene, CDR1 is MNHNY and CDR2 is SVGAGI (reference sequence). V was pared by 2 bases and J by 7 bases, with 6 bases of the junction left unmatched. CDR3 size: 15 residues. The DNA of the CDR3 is TGTGCCAGCAGTTACGAGGCGGGGGGGCAGAATGAGCAGTTCTTC. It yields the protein CASSYEAGGQNEQFF.

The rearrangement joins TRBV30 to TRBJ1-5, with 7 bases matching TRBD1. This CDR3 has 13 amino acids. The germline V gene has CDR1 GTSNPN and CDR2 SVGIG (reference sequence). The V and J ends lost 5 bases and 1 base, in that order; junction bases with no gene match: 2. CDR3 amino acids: CAWGGQSNQPQHF. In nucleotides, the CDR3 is TGTGCCTGGGGGGGACAGAGCAATCAGCCCCAGCATTTT.

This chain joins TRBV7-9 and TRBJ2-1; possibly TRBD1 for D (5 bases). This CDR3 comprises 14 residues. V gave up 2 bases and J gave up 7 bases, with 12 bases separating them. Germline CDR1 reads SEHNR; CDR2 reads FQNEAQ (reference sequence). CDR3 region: CASSLQGSQNEQFF. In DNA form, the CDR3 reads TGTGCCAGCAGCTTACAGGGCTCACAAAATGAGCAGTTCTTC.

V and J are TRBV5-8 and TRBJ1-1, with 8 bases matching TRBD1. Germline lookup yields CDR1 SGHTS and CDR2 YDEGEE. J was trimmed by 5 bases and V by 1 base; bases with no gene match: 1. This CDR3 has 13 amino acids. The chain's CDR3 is CASSLTGGTEAFF. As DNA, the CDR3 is TGTGCCAGCAGCTTGACAGGGGGGACTGAAGCTTTCTTT.

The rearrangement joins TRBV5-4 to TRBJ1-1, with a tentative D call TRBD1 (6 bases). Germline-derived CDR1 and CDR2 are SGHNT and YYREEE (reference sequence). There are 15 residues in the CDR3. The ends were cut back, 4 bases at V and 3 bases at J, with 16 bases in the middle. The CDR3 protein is CASSSPMEGDTEAFF. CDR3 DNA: TGTGCCAGCAGCAGCCCCATGGAGGGGGACACTGAAGCTTTCTTT.

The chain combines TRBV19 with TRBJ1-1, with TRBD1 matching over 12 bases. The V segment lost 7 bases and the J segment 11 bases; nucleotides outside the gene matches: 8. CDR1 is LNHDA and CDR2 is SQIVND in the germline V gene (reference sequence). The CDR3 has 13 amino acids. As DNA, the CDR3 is TGTGCCAGTAACCGGGACAGGGGGCGGGTGGCTTTCTTT. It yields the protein CASNRDRGRVAFF. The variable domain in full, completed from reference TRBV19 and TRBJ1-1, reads DGGITQSPKYLFRKEGQNVTLSCEQNLNHDAMYWYRQDPGQGLRLIYYSQIVNDFQKGDIAEGYSVSREKKESFPLTVTSAQKNPTAFYLCASNRDRGRVAFFGQGTRLTVV.

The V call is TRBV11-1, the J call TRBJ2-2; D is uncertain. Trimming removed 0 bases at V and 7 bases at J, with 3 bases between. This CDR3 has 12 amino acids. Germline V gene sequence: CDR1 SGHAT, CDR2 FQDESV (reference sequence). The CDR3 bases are TGTGCCAGCAGCTTAGCGGTCGGGGAGCTGTTTTTT. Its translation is CASSLAVGELFF.

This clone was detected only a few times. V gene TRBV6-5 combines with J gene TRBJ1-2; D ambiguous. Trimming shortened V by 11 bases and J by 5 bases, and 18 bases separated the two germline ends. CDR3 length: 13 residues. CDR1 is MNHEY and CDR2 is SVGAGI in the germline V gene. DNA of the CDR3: TGTGCCGCTCTCGGGCCTCGGGCGTATGGCTACACCTTC. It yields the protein CAALGPRAYGYTF.

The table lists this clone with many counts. CDR3 coding DNA: TGTGCCAGCAGCTTTGGCGGTACGGCGGCCAAAAACATTCAGTACTTC. It codes for CASSFGGTAAKNIQYF. The genes are TRBV7-2 and TRBJ2-4; D uncertain. This CDR3 contains 16 residues. Trimming shortened V by 3 bases and J by 1 base, and 13 bases separated the two germline ends. CDR1 and CDR2 from the germline V gene are SGHTA and FQGNSA.

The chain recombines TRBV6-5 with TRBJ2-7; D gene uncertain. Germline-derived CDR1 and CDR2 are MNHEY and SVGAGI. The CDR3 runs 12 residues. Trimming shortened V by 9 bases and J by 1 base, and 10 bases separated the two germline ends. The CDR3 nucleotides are TGTGCCAGTCGGTCGATGTCCTACGAGCAGTACTTC. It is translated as CASRSMSYEQYF.

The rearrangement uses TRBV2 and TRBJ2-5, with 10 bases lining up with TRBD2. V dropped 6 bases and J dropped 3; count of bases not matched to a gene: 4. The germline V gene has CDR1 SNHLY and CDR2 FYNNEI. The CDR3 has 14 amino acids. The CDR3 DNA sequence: TGTGCCAGCAGCCTAGCGGGAGCCGAAGAGACCCAGTACTTC. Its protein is CASSLAGAEETQYF.

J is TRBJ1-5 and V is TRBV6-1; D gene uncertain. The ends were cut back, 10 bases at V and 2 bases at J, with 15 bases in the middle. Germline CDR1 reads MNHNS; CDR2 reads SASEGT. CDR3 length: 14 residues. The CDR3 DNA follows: TGTGCCACCCTCGGTTTGGTGGGCAATCAGCCCCAGCATTTT. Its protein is CATLGLVGNQPQHF.